The TCR beta chain described here comes from a study of shared clonotypes between healthy human individuals. Study-wide results and caveats: What limited the represented genetic and exposure-history diversity was the small number of donors.

Partitioning of CD4+ cells yielded a CD45RA+ naive subset and a CD45RA-negative memory subset. The CDR3 sequence is 14 residues long. V was pared by 6 bases and J by 1 base, with 5 bases of the junction left unmatched. The germline CDR1 and CDR2 sequences are PRHDT and FYEKMQ (reference sequence). With respect to this clone: Its antigen is still unknown.

This table comes from immunoSEQ multiplex PCR, and its TCRdb copy is limited to in-frame clones, with some not included. Here the sample spans about 660,000 clones, around 67% being singletons. The chain recombines TRBV13 with TRBJ2-5, with TRBD1 identical over 7 bases. The sample taken for sequencing was memory CD4+ T cells sorted from blood. Documented subset: CD45RA-negative fraction. The origin of this receptor is a woman under 40 in good health. This chain's CDR3 is CASRQGTVQETQYF. CDR3 sequence (DNA): TGTGCCAGCAGGCAGGGGACAGTCCAAGAGACCCAGTACTTC.